A selection of T cell receptor beta chains follows, all from one sample in a study of OX40 agonist ivuxolimab in advanced cancers. The method was immunoSEQ multiplex PCR; TCRdb's version includes in-frame clones alone and lacks a portion of them. The table has 78,000 or so clones, almost 95% seen once; the top ten hold under 3.5%. The starting material was CD4+ or CD8+ T cells sorted from blood, obtained in a trial of the OX40 agonist ivuxolimab. These receptors all stem from an adult with an advanced solid tumor such as melanoma, head and neck, liver or kidney cancer. Each CDR3 is given with its conserved first and last residue. The D gene is left open where the match is weak. A clone size is listed for some rows: how often the clone was seen (once, few, many), or a class if it is expanded.

V gene	J gene	clone size	D gene	CDR3 DNA	CDR3 protein
TRBV7-9	TRBJ1-1	once	.	TGTGCCAGCAGCTTAGGGATGGGGGACACTGAAGCTTTCTTT	CASSLGMGDTEAFF
TRBV18	TRBJ2-5	.	TRBD2	TGTGCCAGCTCATACGGACTAGCGGGCGACGGGGAGACCCAGTACTTC	CASSYGLAGDGETQYF
TRBV6-5	TRBJ1-3	few	.	TGTGCCAGCAGTTACGGCGCGGGAAACACCATATATTTT	CASSYGAGNTIYF
TRBV14	TRBJ2-7	.	.	TGTGCCAGCAGCACCGGGACGTCTCCCTACGAGCAGTACTTC	CASSTGTSPYEQYF
TRBV7-2	TRBJ1-6	.	TRBD1	TGTGCCAGCAGCATACAGGACAGGGATAATTCACCCCTCCACTTT	CASSIQDRDNSPLHF
TRBV28	TRBJ2-7	.	.	TGTGCCAGCAGGACGAGCGGGTTCCACGAGCAGTACTTC	CASRTSGFHEQYF
TRBV4-1	TRBJ2-2	.	TRBD1	TGCGCCAGCAGCCTCCAGGACAGGGGAACCGGGGAGCTGTTTTTT	CASSLQDRGTGELFF
TRBV15	TRBJ1-5	.	TRBD1	TGTGCCACCAGTCCGATGGGGGGACAGGGGGCTGATCAGCCCCAGCATTTT	CATSPMGGQGADQPQHF
TRBV28	TRBJ2-2	.	.	TGTGCCAGCACCACCCTGGGGGGCCCGCCCGGCGGGGAGCTGTTTTTT	CASTTLGGPPGGELFF
TRBV5-5	TRBJ2-1	.	.	TGTGCCAGCAGCACGCCCCTCCGGGGGTCGACGTCGCATGAGCAGTTCTTC	CASSTPLRGSTSHEQFF
TRBV7-6	TRBJ2-7	.	.	TGTGCCAGCAGCTTAGCACATCAGGGATACGAGCAGTACTTC	CASSLAHQGYEQYF
TRBV5-8	TRBJ1-2	.	.	TGTGCCAGCAGCTTGGAGGGTCCTAGCTATGGCTACACCTTC	CASSLEGPSYGYTF
TRBV10-1	TRBJ2-3	.	TRBD2	TGCGCCAGCAGTCCTAGCGGGGGCACAGATACGCAGTATTTT	CASSPSGGTDTQYF
TRBV28	TRBJ2-1	.	.	TGTGCCAGCAGCTCACTCCCTCAGGGGAAGGCCTCCTACAATGAGCAGTTCTTC	CASSSLPQGKASYNEQFF
TRBV7-2	TRBJ1-5	.	.	TGTGCCAGCAGCTTAGGCCAGGGTAAGGGCAATCAGCCCCAGCATTTT	CASSLGQGKGNQPQHF
TRBV10-2	TRBJ1-6	.	TRBD1	TGCGCCAGCAGTGAGTCGACAGGGGCGCGCTCCGTCTATAATTCACCCCTCCACTTT	CASSESTGARSVYNSPLHF
TRBV7-9	TRBJ2-7	once	TRBD1	TGTGCCAGCAGCTTAGGGACAGGGGGGACCTACGAGCAGTACTTC	CASSLGTGGTYEQYF
TRBV6-5	TRBJ2-7	.	TRBD2	TGTGCCAGCAGTTACTCCTCGGGGGGCTACGAGCAGTACTTC	CASSYSSGGYEQYF
TRBV27	TRBJ1-2	few	.	TGTGCCAGCAGTTCCACAGGGAAGGGCTACACCTTC	CASSSTGKGYTF
TRBV7-6	TRBJ2-2	.	.	TGTGCCAGCAGCTTAGAGCGGATCGAGCTCACCGGGGAGCTGTTTTTT	CASSLERIELTGELFF
TRBV2	TRBJ2-5	.	.	TGTGCCAGGGGACACGCCAAGGGAGAGACCCAGTACTTC	CARGHAKGETQYF
TRBV30	TRBJ1-3	once	.	TGTGCCTGGAGTTGGAAAGGGCCGGGAGGCACCATATATTTT	CAWSWKGPGGTIYF
TRBV10-3	TRBJ2-7	.	.	TGTGCCATCACCCGGGACTCCACCTACGAGCAGTACTTC	CAITRDSTYEQYF
TRBV14	TRBJ2-6	.	.	TGTGCCAGCAGCCAACTGGGGCCCGGGGCCAACGTCCTGACTTTC	CASSQLGPGANVLTF
TRBV11-3	TRBJ2-1	.	TRBD2	TGTGCCAGCAGCTTAGATCATTTTGGGACTAGCGGGAGGGCCAATGAGCAGTTCTTC	CASSLDHFGTSGRANEQFF
TRBV2	TRBJ2-2	once	TRBD2	TGTGCCAGCAGGCCAGGACTAGCGGGTGTGAACACCGGGGAGCTGTTTTTT	CASRPGLAGVNTGELFF
TRBV15	TRBJ2-7	.	.	TGTGCCACCAGCGGCTCAGTCCCCTACGAGCAGTACTTC	CATSGSVPYEQYF
TRBV5-1	TRBJ1-2	.	TRBD1	TGCGCCAGCAGACTACGACAGGGAGCAAATGGCTACACCTTC	CASRLRQGANGYTF
TRBV10-2	TRBJ2-1	.	.	TGCGCCAGCAGCTCCGGGACATGGACCTACAATGAGCAGTTCTTC	CASSSGTWTYNEQFF
TRBV1	TRBJ2-3	once	.	TGCACCAGCGGGATGACTAGCGGGGCTCTCAGCAGTACGCAGTATTTT	CTSGMTSGALSSTQYF
TRBV5-6	TRBJ1-2	.	TRBD1	TGTGCCAGCAGGTATACAGGGGGCGACTATGGCTACACCTTC	CASRYTGGDYGYTF
TRBV19	TRBJ2-3	once	TRBD2	TGTGCCTCTCAACCGTTAGCGGGGATCGCAGATACGCAGTATTTT	CASQPLAGIADTQYF
TRBV5-1	TRBJ2-7	.	.	TGCGCCAGCAGCTTGGATCCAGCATACGAGCAGTACTTC	CASSLDPAYEQYF
TRBV7-8	TRBJ2-5	few	.	TGTGCCAGCAGCCTAACTCAGTTGGGGGGAGAGACCCAGTACTTC	CASSLTQLGGETQYF
TRBV12-5	TRBJ1-5	.	.	TGTGCTAGTGGCGACGGCAATCAGCCCCAGCATTTT	CASGDGNQPQHF
TRBV19	TRBJ2-7	once	.	TGTGCCAGTAGCATAGGAAGGGGGACCGAGCAGTACTTC	CASSIGRGTEQYF
TRBV6-1	TRBJ2-5	.	.	TGTGCCAGTCAAACGGGGGCGGCAGAGACCCAGTACTTC	CASQTGAAETQYF
TRBV19	TRBJ2-1	.	.	TGTGCCAGTAGGGGTCCCAAAGGAGATGAGCAGTTCTTC	CASRGPKGDEQFF
TRBV5-1	TRBJ1-2	.	.	TGCGCCAGCAGCCCGGGAGGCTATGGCTACACCTTC	CASSPGGYGYTF
TRBV6-1	TRBJ2-7	.	.	TGTGCCATTTCGACAGATTCCTACGAGCAGTACTTC	CAISTDSYEQYF